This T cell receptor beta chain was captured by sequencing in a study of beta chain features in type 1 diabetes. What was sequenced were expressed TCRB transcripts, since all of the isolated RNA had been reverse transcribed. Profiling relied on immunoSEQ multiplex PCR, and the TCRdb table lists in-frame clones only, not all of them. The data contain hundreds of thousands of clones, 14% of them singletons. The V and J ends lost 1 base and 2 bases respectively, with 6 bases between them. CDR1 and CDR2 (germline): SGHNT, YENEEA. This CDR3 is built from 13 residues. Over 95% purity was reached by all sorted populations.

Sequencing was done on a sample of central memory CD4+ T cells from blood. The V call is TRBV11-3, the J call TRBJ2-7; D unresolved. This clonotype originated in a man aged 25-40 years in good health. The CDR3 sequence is CASSLGVAYEQYF. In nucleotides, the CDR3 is TGTGCCAGCAGCTTAGGGGTAGCCTACGAGCAGTACTTC.